This record concerns one T cell receptor (beta chain) sequence. The target antigen is unknown. These data come from a study of cytomegalovirus exposure and HLA in healthy donors. The CDR3 totals 13 residues. Germline V gene lookup returns CDR1 MNHEY and CDR2 SMNVEV (reference sequence). V lost 4 bases and J 7 bases, leaving 13 bases between the germline ends. Study-level findings and limits: A few of the chains that were CMV-associated were confirmed in vitro to be specific for CMV antigens. Most observed TCR sequences were rare, whereas some public TCRs were detected in many donors.

Healthy people donating bone marrow made up the donors. The study ran its PCR with 60 Vbeta and 13 Jbeta primers. Produced via immunoSEQ multiplex PCR; TCRdb's table is partial and in-frame only. Here the sample spans more than 65,000 clones, around three quarters being singletons. The sequencing input was PBMCs. The chain joins TRBV27 to TRBJ1-2; possible D gene TRBD1, 5 bases. The TCR sequence derives from a middle-aged woman in good health and CMV-seropositive. This CDR3 reads CASSYSIQGGYTF. The DNA for the CDR3 is TGTGCCAGCAGTTACTCGATCCAGGGTGGCTACACCTTC.